The present TCR beta chain was sequenced within a study of human T cells and chemical hapten exposure. Looking at the study overall: From small differences in pooled library volume came most of the variation in per-sample TCR yields.

Looked up from germline, CDR1 is MNHEY and CDR2 is SVGAGI. The CDR3 is 22 residues long. V gave up 6 bases and J gave up 0 bases; unmatched junction bases: 28. Sample time point: patch test 3, about 24 weeks after DPC sensitization. As to treatment: therapeutic diphenylcyclopropenone sensitization with weekly scalp DPC. From the RACE reads, TCRdb called clonotypes with MiXCR, one entry per CDR3 protein. The top ten clones hold over 2% of a sample with more than 150,000 distinct CDR3 sequences, under 25% of them seen once. This clonotype has just a few counts. The J gene is TRBJ1-1, the V gene TRBV6-5; 7 bases fit TRBD1. The TCR comes from a woman in her thirties or forties with alopecia areata. Some clones in this sample may be carry-over from other donors' samples. The sample was whole blood, taken in connection with sensitization to the hapten diphenylcyclopropenone (DPC). For the CDR3, the DNA is TGTGCCAGCAGCTCGATACCGGTCCTCTTCGACAGGGATGAGGACCTGAACACTGAAGCTTTCTTT. Its protein product is CASSSIPVLFDRDEDLNTEAFF.